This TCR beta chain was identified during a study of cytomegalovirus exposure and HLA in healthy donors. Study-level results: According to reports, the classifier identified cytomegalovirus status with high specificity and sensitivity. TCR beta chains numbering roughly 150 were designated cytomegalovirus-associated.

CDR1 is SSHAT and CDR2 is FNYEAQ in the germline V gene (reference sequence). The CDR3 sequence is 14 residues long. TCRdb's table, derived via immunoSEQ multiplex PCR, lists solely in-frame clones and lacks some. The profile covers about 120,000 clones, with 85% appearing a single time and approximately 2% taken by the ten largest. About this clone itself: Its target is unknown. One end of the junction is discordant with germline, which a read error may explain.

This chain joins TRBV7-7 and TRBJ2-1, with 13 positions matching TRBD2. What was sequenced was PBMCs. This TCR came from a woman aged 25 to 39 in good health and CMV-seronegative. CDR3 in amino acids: CASSRLAGGPEQFF. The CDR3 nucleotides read TGTGCTAGCAGCCGACTAGCGGGGGGTCCTGAGCAGTTCTTC.